This TCR beta chain was captured by sequencing in a study of early T cells in non-severe SARS-CoV-2 infection. Looking at the study overall: Sequencing of bulk RNA from unsorted whole blood was done, without chain pairing.

Individual cDNA molecules each received unique molecular identifiers attached to them. TCRdb re-called the 5' RACE reads with MiXCR, one entry per CDR3 protein. Among fewer than 40,000 distinct CDR3 sequences listed, about 7% were seen once. From germline, CDR1 is GTSNPN and CDR2 SVGIG (reference sequence). Trimming removed 1 base from V and 3 bases from J, with 10 bases in between. This CDR3 comprises 14 residues. This clonotype occurred a few times. The receptor was derived from an adult who was a healthcare worker with PCR-confirmed SARS-CoV-2 infection or an uninfected control (not recorded which). The rearrangement links TRBV30 to TRBJ1-5, with TRBD1 as a possible D gene (5 bases). The sample was whole blood, taken at baseline. Here the CDR3 DNA reads TGTGCCTGGAGTGCTACAGGAAACAATCAGCCCCAGCATTTT. Translating it yields CAWSATGNNQPQHF.